This TCR beta chain stems from a study of regulatory T cells in long-lasting Graves disease. Study-wide context: Patients met the persistent Graves' disease definition after over 5 years of antithyroid drugs with positive TSH receptor antibodies. Findings of the study overall: Tissue studied was limited to peripheral blood, excluding thyroid tissue. New patients shared approximately 1,000 public clonotypes, and persistent patients shared more, with about 2,500.

Assembly of TCR beta libraries relied on iRepertoire HTBI primers together with Arm-PCR of CDR3 regions. TCRdb re-called the multiplex PCR reads through MiXCR, storing one row per CDR3 protein. The table shows roughly 400,000 distinct CDR3 sequences, with around 20% occurring only once. The germline V gene has CDR1 SGHTA and CDR2 FQGNSA. The CDR3 runs 14 residues. The time point was: persistent/refractory GD, antithyroid drugs over 5 years with positive TRAb. RNA isolated from PBMCs was used to make the TCR library. It was an endocrinology department in Xi'an, China, that provided the patients. A word on this clonotype: The antigen is undetermined. An end of the junction differs from the germline gene, which may be a read error.

This sequence joins TRBV7-2 and TRBJ1-2; 7 nucleotides line up with TRBD1. The sequence derives from a female donor with Graves disease. Sample: peripheral blood mononuclear cells (PBMCs), taken when the disease was refractory, from a patient treated with antithyroid drugs. The CDR3 reads CARSLGGSFYGYTF. The DNA of the CDR3 is TGTGCCAGAAGCTTAGGGGGCAGCTTCTATGGCTACACCTTC.